This T cell receptor beta chain was found in a study of control samples from healthy donors and cancer patients. The assay was immunoSEQ multiplex PCR, and TCRdb's table has in-frame clones only and misses some. The table records about 95,000 clones, around four fifths of them present only once. CDR3 length: 12 residues. The V end lost 3 bases, the J end lost 1 base, and 6 bases lay between the germline ends. The germline CDR1 and CDR2 sequences are GTSNPN and SVGIG (reference sequence). This clone was recorded at least ten times. This specimen includes other DNA sequences encoding the same CDR3. This rearrangement joins TRBV30 to TRBJ1-1, with D uncertain. The receptor's source is a man aged 30 to 39 in good health. Sample: blood. The DNA of the CDR3 is TGTGCCTGGAGCCTCGAGAACACTGAAGCTTTCTTT. Protein: CAWSLENTEAFF.